This T cell receptor beta chain came from a study of T cell responses to AZD1222 COVID-19 vaccine. The table came from immunoSEQ multiplex PCR; TCRdb's copy has only in-frame clones and leaves some out. The sample yields around 180,000 clones, 90% seen once. The CDR3 covers 14 residues. After removal of 0 bases from V and 3 bases from J, the junction contained 2 bases not matched to a gene. CDR1 and CDR2 (germline): SGHRS, YFSETQ. The sequenced sample was peripheral blood, obtained on day 0 of AZD1222 vaccination. The rearrangement uses TRBV5-1 and TRBJ1-1, with 7 bases matching TRBD1. The receptor's source is an adult in good health. The CDR3 protein is CASSLAGGDTEAFF. CDR3 in DNA: TGCGCCAGCAGCTTGGCAGGGGGGGACACTGAAGCTTTCTTT.